Only a few counts were recorded for the clone carrying this TCR beta chain. The antigen is not known. The germline V and J ends were trimmed by 2 bases and 0 bases, with 9 bases remaining between them. CDR1 is MNHEY, CDR2 SVGAGI, per germline. The CDR3 length is 15 residues. This entry belongs to a study of response to subunit inactivated influenza vaccine. Study-level results: The authors put forward the suggestion that each seasonal influenza vaccination may bring in only a limited number of new T cells.

TCRdb reanalysed the RT-PCR reads using MiXCR and keeps one entry per CDR3 protein. This table has a few hundred thousand distinct CDR3 sequences, approximately 7.7% appearing once. The chain uses TRBV6-5 and TRBJ2-3; D not certain. Sequences were derived from PBMCs from blood, sampled about 23 months after vaccination. This receptor was obtained from a man between 50 and 69 years old who received an inactivated influenza vaccine. The CDR3 nucleotides read TGTGCCAGCAGTTACCAAGTAGCTAGCACAGATACGCAGTATTTT. It encodes CASSYQVASTDTQYF.